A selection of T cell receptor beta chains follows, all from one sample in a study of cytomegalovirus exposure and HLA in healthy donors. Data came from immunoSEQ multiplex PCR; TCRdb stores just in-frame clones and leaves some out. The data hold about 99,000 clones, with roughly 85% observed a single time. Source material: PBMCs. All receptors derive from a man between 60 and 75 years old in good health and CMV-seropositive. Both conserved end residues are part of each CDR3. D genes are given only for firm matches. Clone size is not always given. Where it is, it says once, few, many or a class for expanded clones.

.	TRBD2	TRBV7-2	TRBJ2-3	TGTGCCAGCAGCTTAGAGGTCCTAGCGGGATCTAGCACAGATACGCAGTATTTT	CASSLEVLAGSSTDTQYF
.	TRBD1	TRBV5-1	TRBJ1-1	TGCGCCAGCAGCTCGGGACAGGGGGCGAACACTGAAGCTTTCTTT	CASSSGQGANTEAFF
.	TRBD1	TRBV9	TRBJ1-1	TGTGCCAGCAGCCAAACGACAGGGGGCAACACTGAAGCTTTCTTT	CASSQTTGGNTEAFF
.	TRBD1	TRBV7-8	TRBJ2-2	TGTGCCAGCCGGGACAGGGGGGTGAACACCGGGGAGCTGTTTTTT	CASRDRGVNTGELFF
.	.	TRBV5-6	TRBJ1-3	TGTGCCAGCGCCTGGCAGTCAGGAAACACCATATATTTT	CASAWQSGNTIYF
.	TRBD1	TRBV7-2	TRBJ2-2	TGTGCCAGCAGCTTATCAGGGGGTCACACCGGGGAGCTGTTTTTT	CASSLSGGHTGELFF
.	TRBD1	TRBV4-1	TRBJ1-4	TGCGCCAGCAGCCAAGCCGGGACAGGGAGCGAAAAACTGTTTTTT	CASSQAGTGSEKLFF
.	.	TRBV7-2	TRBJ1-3	TGTGCCAGCAGCTTAGGTGCGGCGGGCTCTGGAAACACCATATATTTT	CASSLGAAGSGNTIYF
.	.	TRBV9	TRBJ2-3	TGTGCCAGCAGCGTAGCCACAGGCCCCTCGGGTACGCAGTATTTT	CASSVATGPSGTQYF
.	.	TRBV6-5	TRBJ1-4	TGTGCCAGCAGTTACGCTGAGGGCGAAAAACTGTTTTTT	CASSYAEGEKLFF
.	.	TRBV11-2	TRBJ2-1	TGTGCCAGCAGCTTAGAACAGTGGAATGAGCAGTTCTTC	CASSLEQWNEQFF
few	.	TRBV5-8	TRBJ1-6	TGTGCCAGCAGCACAGGACGGACGAATTCACCCCTCCACTTT	CASSTGRTNSPLHF
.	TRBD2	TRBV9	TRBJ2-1	TGTGCCAGCAGCGTAGGGGGGGGGAACAACAATGAGCAGTTCTTC	CASSVGGGNNNEQFF
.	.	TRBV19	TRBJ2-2	TGTGCCAGTATCGACAGGAGCAACACCGGGGAGCTGTTTTTT	CASIDRSNTGELFF
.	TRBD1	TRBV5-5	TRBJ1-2	TGTGCCAGCAGCCTTGGACAGGGTGAGGGAGATGGCTACACCTTC	CASSLGQGEGDGYTF
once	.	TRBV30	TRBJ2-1	TGTGCCTGGAGTGTACAGGGATCTGAGCAGTTCTTC	CAWSVQGSEQFF
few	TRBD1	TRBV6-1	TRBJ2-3	TGTGCCAGCAGTCCTTCGACAGGGCCAGATACGCAGTATTTT	CASSPSTGPDTQYF
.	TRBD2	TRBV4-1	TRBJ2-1	TGCGCCAGCAGCCAAGAATTTCCCGGGGGGGCGAATGAGCAGTTCTTC	CASSQEFPGGANEQFF
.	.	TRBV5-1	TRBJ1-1	TGCGCCAGCAGCTCGGCGCAGGGTTCCCCAGGAGCTTTCTTT	CASSSAQGSPGAFF
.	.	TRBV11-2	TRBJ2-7	TGTGCCAGCAGCTTAGCGTCTGCAGGCTACGAGCAGTACTTC	CASSLASAGYEQYF
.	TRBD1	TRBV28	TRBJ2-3	TGTGCCAGCAGTTCAGGGGGCCGGGATACGCAGTATTTT	CASSSGGRDTQYF
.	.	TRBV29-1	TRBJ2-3	TGCAGCGCTCGGACGGGGGATACGCAGTATTTT	CSARTGDTQYF
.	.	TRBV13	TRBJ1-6	TGTGCCAGCAGGCCGGGGACCTATAATTCACCCCTCCACTTT	CASRPGTYNSPLHF
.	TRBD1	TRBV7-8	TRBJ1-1	TGTGCCAGCAGCCCGAACAGGGGAAAGGCTGAAGCTTTCTTT	CASSPNRGKAEAFF
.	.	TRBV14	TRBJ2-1	TGTGCCAGCAGCCAAGGCGGCAGTGTCGTCAATGAGCAGTTCTTC	CASSQGGSVVNEQFF
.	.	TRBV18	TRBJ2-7	TGTGCCAGCTCACCACCGAACGGGAACTACGAGCAGTACTTC	CASSPPNGNYEQYF
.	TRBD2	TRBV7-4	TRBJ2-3	TGTGCCAACGGGTCGCGGGGGGCAACAGATACGCAGTATTTT	CANGSRGATDTQYF
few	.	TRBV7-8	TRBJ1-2	TGTGCCAGCAGCGCCCGACAAGACGGCTACACCTTC	CASSARQDGYTF
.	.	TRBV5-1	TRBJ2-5	TGCGCCAGCAGCCCCTCCGCGGGGCGACAAGAGACCCAGTACTTC	CASSPSAGRQETQYF
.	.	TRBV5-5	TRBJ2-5	TGTGCCAGCAGCTTCCGGACATCGGAGACCCAGTACTTC	CASSFRTSETQYF
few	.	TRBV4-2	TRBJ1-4	TGTGCCAGCAGCCAAGATTCACGGGTTAGGGAAAAACTGTTTTTT	CASSQDSRVREKLFF
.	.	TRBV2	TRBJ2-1	TGTGCCAGCAGTGGGGCGAGCCTCGCGGGGGAGCAGTTCTTC	CASSGASLAGEQFF
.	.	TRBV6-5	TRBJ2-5	TGTGCCAGCAGCCTCGGGTGGCAGGGAGGAGAGACCCAGTACTTC	CASSLGWQGGETQYF
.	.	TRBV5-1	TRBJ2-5	TGCGCCAGCAGCTTAAGTACTAGTACTCAAGAGACCCAGTACTTC	CASSLSTSTQETQYF
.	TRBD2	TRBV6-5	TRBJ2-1	TGTGCCAGCAGTTCCGAGGGACTAGCGGGGTACAATGAGCAGTTCTTC	CASSSEGLAGYNEQFF
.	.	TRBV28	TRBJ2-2	TGTGCCAGCAGGTCAACAGGGAGAGGTTGGGGCGGGGAGCTGTTTTTT	CASRSTGRGWGGELFF
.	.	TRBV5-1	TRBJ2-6	TGCGCCAGCAGCTTGGCCGGTGGGAGAAGCTACGGGGCCAACGTCCTGACTTTC	CASSLAGGRSYGANVLTF
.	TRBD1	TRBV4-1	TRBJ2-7	TGCGCCAGCAGACTTTCGCCGCAGGGGGCCTACGAGCAGTACTTC	CASRLSPQGAYEQYF
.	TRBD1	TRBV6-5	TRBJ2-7	TGTGCCAGCAGGCCGGGACAGGGCTACGAGCAGTACTTC	CASRPGQGYEQYF
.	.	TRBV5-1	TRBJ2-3	TGCGCCAGCAGCTTGAGGCAGGCCACAGATACGCAGTATTTT	CASSLRQATDTQYF
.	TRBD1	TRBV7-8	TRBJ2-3	TGTGCCAGCAGTCTCGACAGGGGGCGTGGAGATACGCAGTATTTT	CASSLDRGRGDTQYF
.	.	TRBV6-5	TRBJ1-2	TGTGCCAGCAGGCCCACAGGGTACTATGGCTACACCTTC	CASRPTGYYGYTF
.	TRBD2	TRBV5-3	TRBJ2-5	TGTGCCAGAAGCTTGTTTTGGCGGCTAGCGGAAGAGACCCAGTACTTC	CARSLFWRLAEETQYF
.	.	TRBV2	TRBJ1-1	TGTGCCAGCAGGCAGCGCCTGAACACTGAAGCTTTCTTT	CASRQRLNTEAFF
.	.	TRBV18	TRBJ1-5	TGTGCCAGCTCACCGGGGGGGGGCCATGATCAGCCCCAGCATTTT	CASSPGGGHDQPQHF
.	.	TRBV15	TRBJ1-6	TGTGCCACCAGGACAGCAAATTCACCCCTCCACTTT	CATRTANSPLHF
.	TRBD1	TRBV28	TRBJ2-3	TGTGCCAGCAGTAGACAGGGGGGCCCCAGCACAGATACGCAGTATTTT	CASSRQGGPSTDTQYF
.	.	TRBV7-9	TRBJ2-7	TGTGCCAGCAGCACCCACCCAGACAGGCTGAGCTCCTACGAGCAGTACTTC	CASSTHPDRLSSYEQYF
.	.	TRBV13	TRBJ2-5	TGTGCCAGCAGCCTAAGCGGCCCCCAAGACCAAGAGACCCAGTACTTC	CASSLSGPQDQETQYF
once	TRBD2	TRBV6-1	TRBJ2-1	TGTGCCAGCGCAATAGGGCTAGCGGGGTACAATGAGCAGTTCTTC	CASAIGLAGYNEQFF
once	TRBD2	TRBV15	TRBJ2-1	TGTGCCACCAGCATTCCAGCCGTGACTAGCGGGGGGGGTTACAATGAGCAGTTCTTC	CATSIPAVTSGGGYNEQFF
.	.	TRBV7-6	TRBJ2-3	TGTGCCAGCAGCTTAGAGGGGAACACAGATACGCAGTATTTT	CASSLEGNTDTQYF
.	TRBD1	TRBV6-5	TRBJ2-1	TGTGCCAGCAGTAAACCGGGACAGGGGGTCGATGAGCAGTTCTTC	CASSKPGQGVDEQFF
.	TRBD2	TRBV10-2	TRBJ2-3	TGCGCCAGCAATGGGGGGCTAGCGGGGGGGCCAGCAACAGATACGCAGTATTTT	CASNGGLAGGPATDTQYF